This T cell receptor beta chain was identified in a study of blood T cell repertoires in COVID-19. The V end was cut by 1 base, the J end by 0 bases, with 4 bases between. The CDR3 consists of 14 residues. Germline V gene lookup returns CDR1 MGHRA and CDR2 YSYEKL. Produced via immunoSEQ multiplex PCR; TCRdb's table is partial and in-frame only. The table has hundreds of thousands of clones, 70% to 90% seen once; the top ten hold 1.6%. The genes are TRBV4-1 and TRBJ2-4, with D unclear. The TCR originated in a woman in her 50s who had recovered from COVID-19. Material for sequencing was PBMCs or T cells enriched from blood (not recorded which). The CDR3 region has the DNA TGCGCCAGCAGCCAAGTCTTAGCCAAAAACATTCAGTACTTC. Its protein is CASSQVLAKNIQYF.